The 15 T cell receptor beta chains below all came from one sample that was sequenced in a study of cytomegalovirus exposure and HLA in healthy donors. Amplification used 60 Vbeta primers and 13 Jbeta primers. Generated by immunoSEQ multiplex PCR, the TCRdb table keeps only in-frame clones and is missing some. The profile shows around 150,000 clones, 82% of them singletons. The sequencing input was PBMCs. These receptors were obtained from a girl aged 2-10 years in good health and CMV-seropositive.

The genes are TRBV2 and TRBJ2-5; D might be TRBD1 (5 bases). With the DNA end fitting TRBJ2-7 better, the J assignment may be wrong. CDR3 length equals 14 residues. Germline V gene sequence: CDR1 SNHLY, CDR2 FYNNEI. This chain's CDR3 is CATSPGRGRHEQYF. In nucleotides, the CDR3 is TGTGCCACCTCCCCGGGTAGGGGTAGGCACGAGCAGTACTTC.

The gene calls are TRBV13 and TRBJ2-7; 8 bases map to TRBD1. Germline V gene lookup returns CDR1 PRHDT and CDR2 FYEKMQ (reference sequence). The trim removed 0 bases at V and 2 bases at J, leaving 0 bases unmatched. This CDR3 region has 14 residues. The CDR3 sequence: CASSLGQGAYEQYF. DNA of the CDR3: TGTGCCAGCAGCTTAGGACAGGGGGCCTACGAGCAGTACTTC.

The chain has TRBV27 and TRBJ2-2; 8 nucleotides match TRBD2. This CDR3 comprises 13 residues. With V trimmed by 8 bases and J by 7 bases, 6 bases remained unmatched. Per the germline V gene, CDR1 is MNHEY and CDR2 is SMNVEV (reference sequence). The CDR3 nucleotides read TGTGCCAGCTCGGGACTAGAGGGCGGGGAGCTGTTTTTT. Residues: CASSGLEGGELFF.

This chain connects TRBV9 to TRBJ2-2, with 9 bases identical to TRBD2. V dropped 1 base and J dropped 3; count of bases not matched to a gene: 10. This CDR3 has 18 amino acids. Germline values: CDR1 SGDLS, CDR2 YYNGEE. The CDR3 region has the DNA TGTGCCAGCAGCGTACAAGCGGGAGGTCGTTTCGACACCGGGGAGCTGTTTTTT. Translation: CASSVQAGGRFDTGELFF. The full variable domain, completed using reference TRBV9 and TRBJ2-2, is DSGVTQTPKHLITATGQRVTLRCSPRSGDLSVYWYQQSLDQGLQFLIQYYNGEERAKGNILERFSAQQFPDLHSELNLSSLELGDSALYFCASSVQAGGRFDTGELFFGEGSRLTVL.

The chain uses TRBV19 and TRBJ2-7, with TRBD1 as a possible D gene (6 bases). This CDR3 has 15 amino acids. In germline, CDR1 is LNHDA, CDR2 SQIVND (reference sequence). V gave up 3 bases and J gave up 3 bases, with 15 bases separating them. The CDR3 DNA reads TGTGCCAGTAGTATCGCCCTCGGGGACAACTACGAGCAGTACTTC. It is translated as CASSIALGDNYEQYF.

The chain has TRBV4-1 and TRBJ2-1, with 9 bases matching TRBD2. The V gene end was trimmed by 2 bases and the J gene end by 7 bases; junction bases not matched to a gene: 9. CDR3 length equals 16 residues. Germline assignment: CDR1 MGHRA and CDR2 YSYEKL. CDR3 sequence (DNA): TGCGCCAGCAGCCAACCCAATAGCGGGAGAGGGAATGAGCAGTTCTTC. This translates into CASSQPNSGRGNEQFF.

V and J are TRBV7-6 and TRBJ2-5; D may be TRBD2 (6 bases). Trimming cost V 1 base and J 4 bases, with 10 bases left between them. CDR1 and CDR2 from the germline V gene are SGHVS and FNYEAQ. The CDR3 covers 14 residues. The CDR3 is CASSLETAGETQYF. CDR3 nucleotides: TGTGCCAGCAGCTTAGAGACAGCGGGAGAGACCCAGTACTTC.

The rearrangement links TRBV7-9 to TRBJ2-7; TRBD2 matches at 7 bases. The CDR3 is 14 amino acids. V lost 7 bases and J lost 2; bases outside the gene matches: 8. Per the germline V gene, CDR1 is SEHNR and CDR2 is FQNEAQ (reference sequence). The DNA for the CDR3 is TGTGCCAGCAACCCTGGCGGGGGACCCTACGAGCAGTACTTC. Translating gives CASNPGGGPYEQYF.

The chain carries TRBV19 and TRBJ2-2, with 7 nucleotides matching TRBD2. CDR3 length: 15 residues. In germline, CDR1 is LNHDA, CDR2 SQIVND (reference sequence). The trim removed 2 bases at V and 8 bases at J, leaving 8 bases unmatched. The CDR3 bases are TGTGCCAGTAGTATATATTTGCGCGGGAGAGGGGAGCTGTTTTTT. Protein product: CASSIYLRGRGELFF.

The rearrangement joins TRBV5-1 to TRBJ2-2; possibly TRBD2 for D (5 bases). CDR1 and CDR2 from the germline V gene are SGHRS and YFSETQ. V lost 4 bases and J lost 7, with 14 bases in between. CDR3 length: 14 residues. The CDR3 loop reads CASSGIKEDGELFF. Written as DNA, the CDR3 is TGCGCCAGCAGCGGAATAAAGGAGGACGGGGAGCTGTTTTTT.

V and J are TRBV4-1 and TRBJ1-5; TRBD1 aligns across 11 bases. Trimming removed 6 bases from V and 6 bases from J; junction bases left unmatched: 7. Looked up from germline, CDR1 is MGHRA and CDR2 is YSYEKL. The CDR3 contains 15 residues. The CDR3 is CASRAGTGGSQPQHF. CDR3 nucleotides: TGCGCCAGCAGGGCCGGGACAGGGGGGAGTCAGCCCCAGCATTTT.

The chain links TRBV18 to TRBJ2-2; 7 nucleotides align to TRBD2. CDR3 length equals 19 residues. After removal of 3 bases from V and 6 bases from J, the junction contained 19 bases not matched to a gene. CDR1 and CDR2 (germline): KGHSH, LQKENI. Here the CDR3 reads CASSPRIPLADLKSGELFF. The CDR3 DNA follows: TGTGCCAGCTCACCCAGGATTCCCCTAGCGGACCTCAAGTCCGGGGAGCTGTTTTTT.

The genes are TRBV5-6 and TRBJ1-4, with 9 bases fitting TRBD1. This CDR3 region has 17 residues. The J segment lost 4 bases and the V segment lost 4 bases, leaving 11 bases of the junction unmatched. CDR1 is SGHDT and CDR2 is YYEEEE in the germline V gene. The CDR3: CASSDQEMTGGNEKLFF. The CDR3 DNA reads TGTGCCAGCAGCGACCAAGAAATGACAGGGGGTAATGAAAAACTGTTTTTT.

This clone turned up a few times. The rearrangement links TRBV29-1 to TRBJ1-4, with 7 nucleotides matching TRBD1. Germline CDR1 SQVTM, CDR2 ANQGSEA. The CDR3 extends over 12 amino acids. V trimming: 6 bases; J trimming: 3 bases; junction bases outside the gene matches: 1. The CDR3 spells CSVGTANEKLFF. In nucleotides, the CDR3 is TGCAGCGTCGGGACAGCTAATGAAAAACTGTTTTTT.

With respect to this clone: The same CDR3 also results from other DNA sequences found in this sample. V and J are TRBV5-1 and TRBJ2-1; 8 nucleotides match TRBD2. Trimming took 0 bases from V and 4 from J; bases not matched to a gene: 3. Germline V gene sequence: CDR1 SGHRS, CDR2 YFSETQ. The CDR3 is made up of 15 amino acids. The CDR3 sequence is CASSLGTSGYNEQFF. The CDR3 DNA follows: TGCGCCAGCAGCTTGGGTACTAGCGGTTACAATGAGCAGTTCTTC.